This T cell receptor beta chain was recovered during a study of CD8+ T cells in alopecia areata (dated by TCRdb to 2016 to 2019). Regarding the study in general: The treated patients took part in an open-label pilot trial in which moderate-to-severe alopecia areata was treated with oral tofacitinib at 5 to 10 mg twice daily. TCRbeta CDR3 regions were amplified by immunoSEQ multiplex PCR with 35 Vbeta forward and 13 Jbeta reverse primers. Tofacitinib-treated patients had biopsies at baseline and at 4 and 24 weeks of treatment, with a later scalp biopsy in several patients. Patients received tofacitinib for 6 to 18 months and were then followed off drug for 6 months to check for delayed response and recurrence. The study used high-throughput TCRbeta sequencing to examine T cell clonal expansion in alopecia areata, in both the C3H/HeJ mouse model and human patients. RNA was extracted with the PAXgene miRNA kit for fixed scalp, the miRNeasy kit for PBMCs, and the RNeasy kit for mouse skin. In humans, TCRbeta sequencing was performed on scalp tissue and on sorted CD4+ and CD8+ peripheral blood T cells from healthy controls and from patients with patchy or totalis/universalis alopecia areata. Clonality in the scalp was compared among normal scalp (n=4), patchy alopecia areata scalp (n=8), and alopecia totalis/universalis scalp (n=8).

Results and caveats for the whole study, not just this receptor: Lesional scalp, especially in alopecia totalis/universalis, showed higher clonality and more expanded CD8+ clones than normal scalp, suggesting antigenic drive. Resident alphabeta T cells in normal human skin are also sequenced, complicating scalp TCR repertoire analysis, unlike mouse skin dominated by gammadelta T cells. Shared TCR sequences between patients were less evident than in mice, which may be partly attributable to HLA diversity in the patient population.

Library preparation used the immunoSEQ multiplex PCR assay. To provide template for TCR sequencing, every sample had RNA extracted and reverse transcribed into cDNA. First-strand cDNA was synthesized using SuperScript III with a 2:1 mix of oligo-dT and random hexamers. A synthetic immune receptor repertoire was used to gauge amplification bias, and whatever bias remained was removed computationally. The source study handled its data this way. Raw reads were preprocessed for error removal, and CDR3 was defined according to IMGT conventions as running from the conserved cysteine to phenylalanine. To get clonality, Shannon entropy was normalized by log2 of the number of productive unique TCRs and the result was subtracted from 1. Scalp TCRbeta sequences were cross-referenced with sorted blood CD4 and CD8 repertoires so that the CD4 or CD8 identity of scalp clones could be inferred. TCRdb mirrors the immuneACCESS table, restricted to in-frame sequences. Some clones are absent from its copies; in checked studies, under half trace to an unresolved V gene, and the reason for the others is unknown. That table is the source of V, J and clone size, and D and trimming were worked out from the DNA. The sample yields 150,000 or so clones; 40% to 50% were counted once. The biggest ten clones account for about 6.3% of the sample.

Lesional scalp punch biopsies and peripheral blood were obtained from alopecia areata patients. After PBMCs were isolated by density centrifugation and stained for CD3, CD4 and CD8, a FACSAria was used to sort CD4+ and CD8+ T cells. The CDR3 spans 15 residues, from the cysteine through the phenylalanine. Just the 45-base CDR3 DNA is kept, in frame starting at base 1. V is cut back by 5 bases and J by 6 bases, with 3 bases in the junction unmatched. The germline V gene encodes CDR1 SGHAT and CDR2 FQNNGV. In regard to this clone: No antigen is known for it. No base quality information exists; no much larger clone differs at one position.

The sequenced sample was CD4+ T cells sorted from blood. The clonotype originates from a human donor with alopecia areata. This sequence uses TRBV11-2 and TRBJ2-2, with 13 central nucleotides matching TRBD2. The base sequence is TGTGCCAGCAGCCGACTAGCGGGAGGCGCCGGGGAGCTGTTTTTT. Its protein product is CASSRLAGGAGELFF.